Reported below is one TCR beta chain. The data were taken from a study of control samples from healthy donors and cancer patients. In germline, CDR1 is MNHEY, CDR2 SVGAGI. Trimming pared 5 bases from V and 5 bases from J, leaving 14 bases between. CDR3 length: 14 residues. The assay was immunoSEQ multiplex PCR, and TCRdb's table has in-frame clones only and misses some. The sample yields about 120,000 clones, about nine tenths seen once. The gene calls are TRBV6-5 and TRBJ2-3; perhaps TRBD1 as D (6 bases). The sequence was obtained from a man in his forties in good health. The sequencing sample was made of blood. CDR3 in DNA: TGTGCCAGCAGTCTGGGGGCTTTAGTAGATACGCAGTATTTT. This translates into CASSLGALVDTQYF.